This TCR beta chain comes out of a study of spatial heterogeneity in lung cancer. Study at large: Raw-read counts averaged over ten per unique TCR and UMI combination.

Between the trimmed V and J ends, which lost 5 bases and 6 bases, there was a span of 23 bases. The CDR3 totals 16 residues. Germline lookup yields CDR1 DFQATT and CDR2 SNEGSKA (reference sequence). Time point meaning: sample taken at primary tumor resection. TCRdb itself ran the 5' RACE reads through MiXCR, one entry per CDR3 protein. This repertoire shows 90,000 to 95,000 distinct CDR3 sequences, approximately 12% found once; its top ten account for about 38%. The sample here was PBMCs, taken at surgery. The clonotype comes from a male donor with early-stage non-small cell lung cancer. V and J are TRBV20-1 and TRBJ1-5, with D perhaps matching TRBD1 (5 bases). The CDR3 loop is CSASKKGMGHGQPQHF. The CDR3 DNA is TGCAGTGCTTCTAAGAAGGGGATGGGGCACGGTCAGCCCCAGCATTTT.